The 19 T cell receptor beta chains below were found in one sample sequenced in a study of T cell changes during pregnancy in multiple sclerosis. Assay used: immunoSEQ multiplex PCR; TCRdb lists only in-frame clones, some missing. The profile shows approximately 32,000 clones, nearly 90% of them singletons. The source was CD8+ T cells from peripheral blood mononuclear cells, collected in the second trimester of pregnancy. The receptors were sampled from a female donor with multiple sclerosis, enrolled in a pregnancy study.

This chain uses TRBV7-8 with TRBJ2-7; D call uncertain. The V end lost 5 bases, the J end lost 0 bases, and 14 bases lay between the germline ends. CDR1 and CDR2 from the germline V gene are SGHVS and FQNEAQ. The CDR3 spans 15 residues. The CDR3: CASSLRSPSSYEQYF. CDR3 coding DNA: TGTGCCAGCAGCCTCCGCTCGCCCAGCTCCTACGAGCAGTACTTC.

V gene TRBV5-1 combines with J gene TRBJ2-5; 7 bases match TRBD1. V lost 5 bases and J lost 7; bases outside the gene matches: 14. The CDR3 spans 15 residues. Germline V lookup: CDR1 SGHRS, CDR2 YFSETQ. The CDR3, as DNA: TGCGCCAGCAGATCGACAGGGTTTGGGTGGGGGACCCAGTACTTC. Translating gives CASRSTGFGWGTQYF.

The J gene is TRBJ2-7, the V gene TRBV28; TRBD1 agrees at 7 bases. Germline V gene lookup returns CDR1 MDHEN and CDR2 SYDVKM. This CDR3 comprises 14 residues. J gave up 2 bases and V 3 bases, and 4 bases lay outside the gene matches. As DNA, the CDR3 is TGTGCCAGCAGTTTTGACAGGGACGCCTACGAGCAGTACTTC. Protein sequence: CASSFDRDAYEQYF.

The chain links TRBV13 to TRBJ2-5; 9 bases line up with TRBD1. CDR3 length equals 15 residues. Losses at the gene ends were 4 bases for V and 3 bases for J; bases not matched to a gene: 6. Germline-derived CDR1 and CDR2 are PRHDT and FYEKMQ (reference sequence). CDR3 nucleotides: TGTGCCAGCAGCTCGCGAGGGGACAGGGAAGAGACCCAGTACTTC. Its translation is CASSSRGDREETQYF.

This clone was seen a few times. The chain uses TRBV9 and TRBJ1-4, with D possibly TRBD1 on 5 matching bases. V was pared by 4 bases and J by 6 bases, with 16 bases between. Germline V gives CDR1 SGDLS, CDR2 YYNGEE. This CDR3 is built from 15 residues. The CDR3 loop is CASSPSGGKDEKLFF. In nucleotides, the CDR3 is TGTGCCAGCAGCCCGTCCGGGGGGAAGGATGAAAAACTGTTTTTT.

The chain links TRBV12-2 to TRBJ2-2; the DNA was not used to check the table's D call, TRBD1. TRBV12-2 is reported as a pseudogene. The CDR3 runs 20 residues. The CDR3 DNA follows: TGTGCAAGTCGCTTAAACAGGGGCCACTACCCTCCGATTAGTACCGGGGAGCTGTTTTTT. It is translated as CASRLNRGHYPPISTGELFF.

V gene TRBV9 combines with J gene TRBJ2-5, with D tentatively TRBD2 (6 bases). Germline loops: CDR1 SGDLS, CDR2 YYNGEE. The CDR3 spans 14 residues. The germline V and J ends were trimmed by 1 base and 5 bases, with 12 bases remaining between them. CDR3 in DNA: TGTGCCAGCAGCGTAACCCCCGCGGGGGAGACCCAGTACTTC. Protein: CASSVTPAGETQYF.

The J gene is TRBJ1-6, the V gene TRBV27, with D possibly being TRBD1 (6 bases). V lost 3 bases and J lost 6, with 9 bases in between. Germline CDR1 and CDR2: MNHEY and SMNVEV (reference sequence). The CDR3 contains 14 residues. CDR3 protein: CASSFNRVNSPLHF. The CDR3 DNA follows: TGTGCCAGCAGTTTCAACAGGGTTAATTCACCCCTCCACTTT.

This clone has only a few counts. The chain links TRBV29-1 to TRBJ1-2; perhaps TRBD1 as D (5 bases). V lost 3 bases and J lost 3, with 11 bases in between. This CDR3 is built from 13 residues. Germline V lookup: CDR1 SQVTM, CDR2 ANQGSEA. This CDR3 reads CSVEGQGYYGYTF. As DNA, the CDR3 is TGCAGCGTTGAGGGTCAGGGATACTATGGCTACACCTTC.

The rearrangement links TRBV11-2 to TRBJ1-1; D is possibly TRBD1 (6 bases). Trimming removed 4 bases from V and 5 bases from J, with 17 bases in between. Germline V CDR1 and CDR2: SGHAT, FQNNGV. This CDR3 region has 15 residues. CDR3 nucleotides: TGTGCCAGCAGCTCAAAGCAGGGGACGGATACTGAAGCTTTCTTT. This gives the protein CASSSKQGTDTEAFF.

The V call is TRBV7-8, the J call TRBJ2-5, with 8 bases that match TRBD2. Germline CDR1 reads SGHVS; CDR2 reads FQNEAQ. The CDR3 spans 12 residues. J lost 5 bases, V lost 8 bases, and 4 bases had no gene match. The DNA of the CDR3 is TGTGCCAGCGCGGGCGGGGGGGAGACCCAGTACTTC. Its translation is CASAGGGETQYF. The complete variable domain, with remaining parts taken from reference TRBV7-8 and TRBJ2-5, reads GAGVSQSPRYKVAKRGQDVALRCDPISGHVSLFWYQQALGQGPEFLTYFQNEAQLDKSGLPSDRFFAERPEGSVSTLKIQRTQQEDSAVYLCASAGGGETQYFGPGTRLLVL.

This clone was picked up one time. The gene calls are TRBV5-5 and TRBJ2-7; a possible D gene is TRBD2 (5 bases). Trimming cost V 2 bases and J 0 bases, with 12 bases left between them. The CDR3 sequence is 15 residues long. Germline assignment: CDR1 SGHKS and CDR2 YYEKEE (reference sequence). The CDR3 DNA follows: TGTGCCAGCAGCTTCCTAACCGGACTCTCCTACGAGCAGTACTTC. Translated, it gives CASSFLTGLSYEQYF. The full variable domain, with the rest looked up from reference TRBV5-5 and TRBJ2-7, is DAGVTQSPTHLIKTRGQQVTLRCSPISGHKSVSWYQQVLGQGPQFIFQYYEKEERGRGNFPDRFSARQFPNYSSELNVNALLLGDSALYLCASSFLTGLSYEQYFGPGTRLTVT.

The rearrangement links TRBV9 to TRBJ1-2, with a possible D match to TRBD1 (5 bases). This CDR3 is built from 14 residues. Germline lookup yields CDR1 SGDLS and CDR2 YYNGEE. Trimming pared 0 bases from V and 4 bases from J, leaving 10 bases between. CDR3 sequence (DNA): TGTGCCAGCAGCGTAGCTCTAGGGGCCTATGGCTACACCTTC. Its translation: CASSVALGAYGYTF.

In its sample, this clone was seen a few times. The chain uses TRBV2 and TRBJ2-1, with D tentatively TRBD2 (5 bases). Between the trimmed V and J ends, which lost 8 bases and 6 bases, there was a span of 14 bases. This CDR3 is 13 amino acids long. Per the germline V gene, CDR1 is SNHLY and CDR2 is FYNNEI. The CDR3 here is CASLAGLFNEQFF. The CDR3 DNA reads TGTGCCAGCCTAGCAGGCCTGTTCAATGAGCAGTTCTTC.

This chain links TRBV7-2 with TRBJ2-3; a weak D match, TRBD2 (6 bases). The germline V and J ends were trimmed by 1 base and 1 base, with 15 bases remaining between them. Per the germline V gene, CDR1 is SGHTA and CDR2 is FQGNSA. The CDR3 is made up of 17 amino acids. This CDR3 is CASSLERGLWGTDTQYF. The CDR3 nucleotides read TGTGCCAGCAGCTTAGAGCGAGGACTATGGGGCACAGATACGCAGTATTTT.

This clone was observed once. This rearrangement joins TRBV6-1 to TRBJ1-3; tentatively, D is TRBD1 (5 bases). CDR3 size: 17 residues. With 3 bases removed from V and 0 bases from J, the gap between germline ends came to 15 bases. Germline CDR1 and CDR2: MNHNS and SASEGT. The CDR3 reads CASSDPGLTTSGNTIYF. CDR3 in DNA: TGTGCCAGCAGTGACCCAGGGTTAACAACCTCTGGAAACACCATATATTTT.

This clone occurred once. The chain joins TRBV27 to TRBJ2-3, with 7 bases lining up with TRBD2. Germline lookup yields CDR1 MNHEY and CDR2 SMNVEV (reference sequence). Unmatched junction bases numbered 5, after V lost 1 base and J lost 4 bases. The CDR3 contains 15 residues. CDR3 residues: CASSLLGGGADTQYF. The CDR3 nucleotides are TGTGCCAGCAGTTTATTAGGCGGGGGTGCAGATACGCAGTATTTT.

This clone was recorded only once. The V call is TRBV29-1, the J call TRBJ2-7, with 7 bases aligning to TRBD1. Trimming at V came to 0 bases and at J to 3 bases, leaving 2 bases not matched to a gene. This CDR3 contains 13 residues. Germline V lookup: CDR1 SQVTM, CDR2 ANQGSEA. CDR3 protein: CSVEDGTVYEQYF. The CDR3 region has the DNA TGCAGCGTTGAAGATGGGACAGTCTACGAGCAGTACTTC.

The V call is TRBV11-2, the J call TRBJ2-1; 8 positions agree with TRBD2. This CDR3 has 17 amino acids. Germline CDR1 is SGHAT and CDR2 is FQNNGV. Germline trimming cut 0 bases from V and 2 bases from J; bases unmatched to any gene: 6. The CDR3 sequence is CASSLERTSQAYNEQFF. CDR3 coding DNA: TGTGCCAGCAGCTTAGAGAGGACTAGCCAGGCCTACAATGAGCAGTTCTTC.